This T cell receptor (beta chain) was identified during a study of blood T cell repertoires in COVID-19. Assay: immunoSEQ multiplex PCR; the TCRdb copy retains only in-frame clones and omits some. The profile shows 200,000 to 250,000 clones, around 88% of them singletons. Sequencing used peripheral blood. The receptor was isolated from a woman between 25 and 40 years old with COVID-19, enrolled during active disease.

The DNA of the CDR3 is TGTGCCAGCAGCTTGGGCCAGCAAGAGACCCAGTACTTC. Its protein product is CASSLGQQETQYF. The V call is TRBV7-6, the J call TRBJ2-5; D gene uncertain. V lost 3 bases, J lost 2 bases, and 7 bases lay in between. The CDR3 is 13 residues long. The germline CDR1 and CDR2 sequences are SGHVS and FNYEAQ. Looking up the rest from reference TRBV7-6 and TRBJ2-5 gives the full variable domain: GAGVSQSPRYKVTKRGQDVALRCDPISGHVSLYWYRQALGQGPEFLTYFNYEAQQDKSGLPNDRFSAERPEGSISTLTIQRTEQRDSAMYRCASSLGQQETQYFGPGTRLLVL.